One and the same sample provided the 19 T cell receptor beta chains below, sequenced in a study of T-cell memory formation after mild COVID-19. TCRdb re-analysed the 5' RACE reads in MiXCR, keeping a single row per CDR3 protein. The sample has 95,000 to 120,000 distinct CDR3 sequences, about 20% seen once. The specimen sequenced was PBMCs or a T cell subset sorted from them (not recorded which). These receptors originate from a man aged 18-30 years who had mild COVID-19 (a few samples of this study predate the infection). Cell type and time point are not known.

The chain recombines TRBV6-1 with TRBJ2-1; D is unresolved. Germline V gene lookup returns CDR1 MNHNS and CDR2 SASEGT. The CDR3 extends over 15 amino acids. Trimming shortened V by 7 bases and J by 5 bases, and 18 bases separated the two germline ends. CDR3 nucleotide sequence: TGTGCCAGCACCCCAAGGACGGTCTTCGACAATGAGCAGTTCTTC. Amino acids: CASTPRTVFDNEQFF.

V and J are TRBV14 and TRBJ2-1; 9 positions agree with TRBD1. This CDR3 is 18 amino acids long. Germline V lookup: CDR1 SGHDN, CDR2 FVKESK. With V trimmed by 4 bases and J by 3 bases, 13 bases remained unmatched. CDR3 loop: CASSRTGDLGIFYNEQFF. CDR3 nucleotides: TGTGCCAGCAGCCGGACAGGGGACTTGGGGATTTTCTACAATGAGCAGTTCTTC.

The gene calls are TRBV7-2 and TRBJ2-5; possibly TRBD2 for D (6 bases). Trimming stripped 1 base from V and 9 bases from J, with 12 bases between. CDR1 and CDR2 from the germline V gene are SGHTA and FQGNSA. The CDR3 has 13 residues. For the CDR3, the DNA is TGTGCCAGCAGCTTAGAGGCTGGAGGGGCCCAGTACTTC. The encoded protein is CASSLEAGGAQYF.

The J gene is TRBJ1-2, the V gene TRBV7-9; D is unclear. The germline CDR1 and CDR2 sequences are SEHNR and FQNEAQ (reference sequence). Trimming took off 5 bases at V and 3 bases at J, with 19 bases between the two ends. This CDR3 spans 16 amino acids. The CDR3 sequence is CASSIMGEGADYGYTF. Written as DNA, the CDR3 is TGTGCCAGCAGCATCATGGGCGAGGGTGCGGACTATGGCTACACCTTC.

This clonotype has ten or more counts. This chain joins TRBV5-1 and TRBJ2-1; D unclear. Trimming left V 1 base short and J 7 bases short, with 6 bases between. This CDR3 has 12 amino acids. Germline loops: CDR1 SGHRS, CDR2 YFSETQ. The CDR3 DNA reads as TGCGCCAGCAGCTTGACCGAGAATGAGCAGTTCTTC. Translation: CASSLTENEQFF.

The chain is built from TRBV19 and TRBJ1-2, with D tentatively TRBD1 (5 bases). The CDR3 is made up of 13 amino acids. With 5 bases removed from V and 8 bases from J, the gap between germline ends came to 15 bases. Germline V gene sequence: CDR1 LNHDA, CDR2 SQIVND (reference sequence). CDR3 bases: TGTGCCAGTAGTCCACGGGGACCCCCAGGCTACACCTTC. Its translation is CASSPRGPPGYTF. Full variable domain (outside the CDR3, taken from reference TRBV19 and TRBJ1-2): DGGITQSPKYLFRKEGQNVTLSCEQNLNHDAMYWYRQDPGQGLRLIYYSQIVNDFQKGDIAEGYSVSREKKESFPLTVTSAQKNPTAFYLCASSPRGPPGYTFGSGTRLTVV.

The J gene is TRBJ1-1, the V gene TRBV7-8; D uncertain. Germline loops: CDR1 SGHVS, CDR2 FQNEAQ. V dropped 8 bases and J dropped 3 bases, with 13 bases sitting between them. There are 13 residues in the CDR3. In DNA, the CDR3 is TGTGCCAGCGAACCCTCGAGGGACACTGAAGCTTTCTTT. It codes for CASEPSRDTEAFF.

This clonotype has a handful of counts. The chain carries TRBV13 and TRBJ2-3, with 7 nucleotides matching TRBD1. Losses at the gene ends were 3 bases for V and 1 base for J; bases not matched to a gene: 4. Germline V gene sequence: CDR1 PRHDT, CDR2 FYEKMQ (reference sequence). The CDR3 is 15 residues long. This CDR3 reads CASSFDRVGTDTQYF. Written as DNA, the CDR3 is TGTGCCAGCAGCTTCGACAGGGTGGGCACAGATACGCAGTATTTT.

The sample holds many counts of this clonotype. The J gene is TRBJ1-2, the V gene TRBV11-2, with D tentatively TRBD1 (6 bases). CDR1 is SGHAT and CDR2 is FQNNGV in the germline V gene. The CDR3 spans 13 residues. V was shortened by 4 bases and J by 7 bases, with 13 bases between the two germline ends. The CDR3 sequence: CASSSGTGSGYTF. As DNA, the CDR3 is TGTGCCAGCAGCTCCGGAACAGGGTCTGGCTACACCTTC.

This chain uses TRBV7-9 with TRBJ2-1, with TRBD2 matching 8 bases. The CDR3 runs to 13 residues. From germline, CDR1 is SEHNR and CDR2 FQNEAQ (reference sequence). V shed 4 bases, J shed 10 bases, and the junction held 6 bases outside the gene matches. The CDR3 DNA sequence: TGTGCCAGCAGCTGGAATAGCGGGGTCGAGCAGTTCTTC. The encoded protein is CASSWNSGVEQFF.

This clonotype was picked up many times. The J gene is TRBJ1-1, the V gene TRBV29-1; D call uncertain. The CDR3 is made up of 12 amino acids. Between the trimmed V and J ends, which lost 4 bases and 0 bases, there was a span of 6 bases. Germline values: CDR1 SQVTM, CDR2 ANQGSEA. The CDR3 is CSVGVMNTEAFF. The CDR3 DNA reads as TGCAGCGTTGGGGTCATGAACACTGAAGCTTTCTTT.

The chain is built from TRBV27 and TRBJ1-2; unclear D gene. CDR1 MNHEY and CDR2 SMNVEV come from the germline V gene (reference sequence). The CDR3 sequence is 12 residues long. Trimming took off 4 bases at V and 6 bases at J, with 9 bases between the two ends. The chain's CDR3 is CASSSGLNGYTF. The CDR3 nucleotides are TGTGCCAGCAGTTCAGGCTTGAATGGCTACACCTTC.

The gene calls are TRBV4-1 and TRBJ1-2; TRBD1 is a possible D gene (5 bases). Per the germline V gene, CDR1 is MGHRA and CDR2 is YSYEKL. Trimming shortened V by 0 bases and J by 9 bases, and 11 bases separated the two germline ends. The CDR3 sequence is 13 residues long. CDR3 in amino acids: CASSQDGSGRYTF. The CDR3 DNA reads TGCGCCAGCAGCCAAGACGGGTCGGGGCGCTACACCTTC.

This clonotype occurred many times. The rearrangement uses TRBV24-1 and TRBJ2-3, with 7 bases aligning to TRBD1. The germline CDR1 and CDR2 sequences are KGHDR and SFDVKD. CDR3 length: 15 residues. The junction had 9 bases not matched to a gene; V was cut back by 4 bases and J by 6 bases. CDR3 coding DNA: TGTGCCACCAGTGACTCACAGGGGCAGCGCGATACGCAGTATTTT. This codes for CATSDSQGQRDTQYF.

This clonotype was seen more than once but under ten times. The chain combines TRBV7-9 with TRBJ1-2; D not resolved. V lost 5 bases, J lost 6 bases, and 16 bases lay in between. Germline V lookup: CDR1 SEHNR, CDR2 FQNEAQ (reference sequence). The CDR3 has 14 amino acids. The CDR3 region is CASSEIVFANGYTF. The CDR3 nucleotides are TGTGCCAGCAGCGAGATAGTATTCGCGAATGGCTACACCTTC.

This chain links TRBV6-2 or TRBV6-3 with TRBJ2-7; the D is unclear. The CDR3 is 15 amino acids. The V gene's germline CDR1 is MNHEY and CDR2 SVGEGT. Trimming stripped 2 bases from V and 3 bases from J, with 14 bases between. The CDR3 region is CASSYEAGNYYEQYV. Here the CDR3 DNA reads TGTGCCAGCAGTTACGAGGCAGGAAATTACTACGAGCAGTACGTC.

This clonotype showed up just a few times. The chain links TRBV7-2 to TRBJ2-1; TRBD2 is a possible D gene (6 bases). The CDR3 is made up of 15 amino acids. From germline, CDR1 is SGHTA and CDR2 FQGNSA. V dropped 1 base and J dropped 5 bases, with 12 bases sitting between them. In nucleotides, the CDR3 is TGTGCCAGCAGCTTAGGCGGTGGAGGGAACAATGAGCAGTTCTTC. Amino acids: CASSLGGGGNNEQFF.

This clonotype occurred a few times. The V call is TRBV12-3 or TRBV12-4, the J call TRBJ1-5, with a tentative D call TRBD1 (5 bases). The CDR3 runs 14 residues. The ends were cut back, 5 bases at V and 6 bases at J, with 14 bases in the middle. The CDR3, as DNA: TGTGCCAGCAGTATCGGGGGGGTTCCTCAGCCCCAGCATTTT. This translates into CASSIGGVPQPQHF.

DNA for the CDR3: TGTGCCAGCAGCCCTGGACAGTATCAGCCCCAGCATTTT. Protein product: CASSPGQYQPQHF. This sequence joins TRBV7-9 and TRBJ1-5, with D tentatively TRBD1 (6 bases). Trimming cost V 5 bases and J 5 bases, with 10 bases left between them. Per germline, CDR1 SEHNR and CDR2 FQNEAQ (reference sequence). This CDR3 spans 13 amino acids.